This entry lists 18 T cell receptor beta chains sequenced from one sample in a study of shared clonotypes between healthy human individuals. Libraries were prepared by immunoSEQ multiplex PCR; TCRdb keeps only in-frame clonotypes and omits some of them. The data show a few million clones, around nine tenths seen once. The sequenced sample consisted of naive CD4+ T cells sorted from blood. Subset noted: CD45RA+ positively selected. Receptors originate from a man aged 18 to 29 in good health.

This chain uses TRBV2 with TRBJ2-1, with a weak D call TRBD2 (6 bases). Germline CDR1 reads SNHLY; CDR2 reads FYNNEI. This CDR3 has 13 amino acids. The germline V and J ends were trimmed by 8 bases and 2 bases, with 10 bases remaining between them. CDR3 nucleotides: TGTGCCAGCCGGAGGGAGACCTACAATGAGCAGTTCTTC. This gives the protein CASRRETYNEQFF.

V is TRBV6-1 and J is TRBJ1-2; D remains ambiguous. V was trimmed by 10 bases and J by 0 bases, leaving 18 bases between them. CDR1 and CDR2 (germline): MNHNS, SASEGT. The CDR3 is 15 amino acids. The chain's CDR3 is CATPDKYRANYGYTF. The CDR3 region has the DNA TGTGCCACCCCAGACAAATACCGAGCTAACTATGGCTACACCTTC.

This chain joins TRBV9 and TRBJ2-6; D is unresolved. Trimming cost V 0 bases and J 0 bases, with 16 bases left between them. Germline CDR1 SGDLS, CDR2 YYNGEE. This CDR3 has 19 residues. This chain's CDR3 is CASSVAPSARSSGANVLTF. The CDR3 coding sequence is TGTGCCAGCAGCGTAGCTCCGTCCGCCCGGAGCTCTGGGGCCAACGTCCTGACTTTC.

As regards this clone: The junction departs from the called germline gene at one end, perhaps through a read error. The gene calls are TRBV7-7 and TRBJ2-1, with D possibly matching TRBD2 (6 bases). Per the germline V gene, CDR1 is SSHAT and CDR2 is FNYEAQ (reference sequence). The CDR3 extends over 12 amino acids. The CDR3 bases are TGTGCTAGCAGCCCCGTCGGGGGTGAGCAGTTCTTC. It is translated as CASSPVGGEQFF.

The V gene is TRBV27, the J gene TRBJ1-5; unclear D gene. CDR3 size: 18 residues. CDR1 and CDR2 from the germline V gene are MNHEY and SMNVEV (reference sequence). V lost 5 bases and J lost 0, with 20 bases in between. CDR3 sequence (DNA): TGTGCCAGCAGTCGAAATTTCCTAGGCCCGAATAGCAATCAGCCCCAGCATTTT. It yields the protein CASSRNFLGPNSNQPQHF.

This clone was seen once. The chain carries TRBV7-9 and TRBJ1-4; TRBD1 aligns across 7 bases. The trim removed 6 bases at V and 7 bases at J, leaving 8 bases unmatched. This CDR3 region has 14 residues. Germline-derived CDR1 and CDR2 are SEHNR and FQNEAQ (reference sequence). CDR3 DNA: TGTGCCAGCAGACCCCGGGACAGTGGTGAAAAACTGTTTTTT. Protein product: CASRPRDSGEKLFF.

The chain links TRBV11-1 to TRBJ1-2, with D hard to call. V was trimmed by 3 bases and J by 4 bases, leaving 9 bases between them. This CDR3 has 13 residues. Germline CDR1 and CDR2: SGHAT and FQDESV (reference sequence). The CDR3 region is CASSFGSGYGYTF. The CDR3 DNA is TGTGCCAGCAGCTTTGGATCCGGCTATGGCTACACCTTC.

The rearrangement links TRBV10-3 to TRBJ1-1, with a weak D call TRBD1 (5 bases). CDR1 is ENHRY and CDR2 is SYGVKD in the germline V gene. The CDR3 covers 15 residues. V gave up 4 bases and J gave up 1 base, with 13 bases separating them. The CDR3 nucleotides read TGTGCCATCAGTGTGGACGGGACTGGGAACACTGAAGCTTTCTTT. Amino acids: CAISVDGTGNTEAFF.

CDR3 loop: CASTGGLAGGTETQYF. As DNA, the CDR3 is TGTGCCAGCACCGGGGGACTAGCGGGAGGAACAGAGACCCAGTACTTC. The rearrangement uses TRBV7-9 and TRBJ2-5, with 15 positions matching TRBD2. This CDR3 region has 16 residues. Germline CDR1 and CDR2: SEHNR and FQNEAQ (reference sequence). J was trimmed by 4 bases and V by 7 bases; bases with no gene match: 7.

This chain links TRBV4-1 with TRBJ2-2, with TRBD1 matching over 10 bases. The V gene end was trimmed by 5 bases and the J gene end by 5 bases; junction bases not matched to a gene: 8. Germline loops: CDR1 MGHRA, CDR2 YSYEKL. The CDR3 length is 16 residues. The CDR3 is CASSTRQGARTGELFF. Written as DNA, the CDR3 is TGCGCCAGCAGCACGAGACAGGGGGCGCGAACCGGGGAGCTGTTTTTT.

The chain links TRBV5-1 to TRBJ1-5; possibly TRBD1 for D (6 bases). The germline CDR1 and CDR2 sequences are SGHRS and YFSETQ. V was clipped by 0 bases and J by 3 bases, with 10 bases between them. The CDR3 is 15 residues long. The CDR3 bases are TGCGCCAGCAGCTTGGAACAGGGCCCCAATCAGCCCCAGCATTTT. Translating it yields CASSLEQGPNQPQHF.

This clone is a singleton in its sample. The gene calls are TRBV5-1 and TRBJ2-3; the D is unclear. CDR1 is SGHRS, CDR2 YFSETQ, per germline. This CDR3 is built from 14 residues. V was pared by 4 bases and J by 2 bases, with 11 bases between. CDR3 coding DNA: TGCGCCAGCAGCGAGGACGGAACCACAGATACGCAGTATTTT. It codes for CASSEDGTTDTQYF.

The chain is built from TRBV29-1 and TRBJ2-7; D might be TRBD1 (5 bases). The germline V and J ends were trimmed by 6 bases and 2 bases, with 20 bases remaining between them. Germline CDR1 SQVTM, CDR2 ANQGSEA. This CDR3 spans 15 amino acids. DNA for the CDR3: TGCAGCGTCGAGAACCCAGGGTCCCCAACCTACGAGCAGTACTTC. Its translation is CSVENPGSPTYEQYF.

The chain joins TRBV7-2 to TRBJ1-2; 7 bases are shared with TRBD1. V shed 2 bases and J 4 bases; nucleotides not matched to a gene: 10. The V gene's germline CDR1 is SGHTA and CDR2 FQGNSA. The CDR3 spans 16 residues. The CDR3 loop reads CASSLMGQIPSYGYTF. The CDR3 region has the DNA TGTGCCAGCAGCTTAATGGGACAGATCCCCTCCTATGGCTACACCTTC.

This chain uses TRBV5-4 with TRBJ2-5; TRBD2 agrees at 14 bases. Germline CDR1 and CDR2: SGHNT and YYREEE (reference sequence). Unmatched junction bases numbered 6, after V lost 4 bases and J lost 4 bases. There are 16 residues in the CDR3. The CDR3, as DNA: TGTGCCAGCAGCGGCGGGACTAGCGGGAGTACAGAGACCCAGTACTTC. Its translation: CASSGGTSGSTETQYF. The whole variable domain, filled in from reference TRBV5-4 and TRBJ2-5, reads ETGVTQSPTHLIKTRGQQVTLRCSSQSGHNTVSWYQQALGQGPQFIFQYYREEENGRGNFPPRFSGLQFPNYSSELNVNALELDDSALYLCASSGGTSGSTETQYFGPGTRLLVL.

The gene calls are TRBV5-1 and TRBJ2-4, with D perhaps being TRBD1 or TRBD2 (5 bases each). The CDR3 length is 17 residues. V gave up 0 bases and J gave up 0 bases, with 13 bases separating them. CDR1 is SGHRS and CDR2 is YFSETQ in the germline V gene. In nucleotides, the CDR3 is TGCGCCAGCAGCTTGGATCTGACGGGGCTAGCCAAAAACATTCAGTACTTC. This gives the protein CASSLDLTGLAKNIQYF. Drawing the rest from reference TRBV5-1 and TRBJ2-4, the complete variable domain is KAGVTQTPRYLIKTRGQQVTLSCSPISGHRSVSWYQQTPGQGLQFLFEYFSETQRNKGNFPGRFSGRQFSNSRSEMNVSTLELGDSALYLCASSLDLTGLAKNIQYFGAGTRLSVL.

The chain joins TRBV5-4 to TRBJ1-1, with D unclear. CDR1 and CDR2 from the germline V gene are SGHNT and YYREEE (reference sequence). V was trimmed by 4 bases and J by 1 base, leaving 11 bases between them. The CDR3 is 14 amino acids. CDR3 sequence (DNA): TGTGCCAGCAGCCCCCCAACAGCGAACACTGAAGCTTTCTTT. Amino acid sequence: CASSPPTANTEAFF.

Details on this clone: The same CDR3 also results from other DNA sequences found in this sample. The rearrangement uses TRBV5-1 and TRBJ2-3; 10 positions match TRBD2. Germline CDR1 SGHRS, CDR2 YFSETQ. The CDR3 has 14 residues. V dropped 5 bases and J dropped 4; count of bases not matched to a gene: 4. The CDR3: CASSSSGGSDTQYF. CDR3 DNA sequence: TGCGCCAGCAGTTCTAGCGGGGGTTCAGATACGCAGTATTTT. Supplemented by reference TRBV5-1 and TRBJ2-3, the full variable domain reads KAGVTQTPRYLIKTRGQQVTLSCSPISGHRSVSWYQQTPGQGLQFLFEYFSETQRNKGNFPGRFSGRQFSNSRSEMNVSTLELGDSALYLCASSSSGGSDTQYFGPGTRLTVL.